These 15 T cell receptor beta chains came from one sample sequenced in a study of response to subunit inactivated influenza vaccine. TCRdb redid the calling of the RT-PCR reads with MiXCR, one entry per CDR3 protein. Found here are around 570,000 distinct CDR3 sequences, roughly 12% of them singletons; the top ten hold approximately 10%. These same data were also listed under a study on T cells expressing NK-cell markers. In that study: 5'RACE template switching with UMIs produced the TCR beta cDNA.

The sample consisted of PBMCs from blood, taken on the day of vaccination. These receptors all stem from a man in his fifties or sixties who received an inactivated influenza vaccine.

This clonotype has ten or more counts. The rearrangement links TRBV6-1 to TRBJ2-2; no clear D gene. CDR1 is MNHNS, CDR2 SASEGT, per germline. This CDR3 comprises 13 residues. V lost 8 bases to trimming and J lost 0 bases, with 7 bases between them. The DNA for the CDR3 is TGTGCCAGCCGATCACCGAACACCGGGGAGCTGTTTTTT. Translating gives CASRSPNTGELFF.

This CDR3 reads CASRQETGVETQYF. The CDR3 region has the DNA TGTGCCAGCCGACAGGAGACAGGGGTGGAGACCCAGTACTTC. The chain is built from TRBV18 and TRBJ2-5; 8 nucleotides line up with TRBD1. V was pared by 8 bases and J by 5 bases, with 10 bases of the junction left unmatched. The CDR3 is 14 amino acids. Germline values: CDR1 KGHSH, CDR2 LQKENI.

This clonotype turned up a few times. This rearrangement joins TRBV6-2 or TRBV6-3 to TRBJ2-2, with 13 bases aligning to TRBD2. The CDR3 has 16 residues. Germline V gene lookup returns CDR1 MNHEY and CDR2 SVGEGT. The V and J ends lost 4 bases and 2 bases, in that order; junction bases with no gene match: 1. The CDR3 region has the DNA TGTGCCAGCAGTTGGGGACTAGCGGGAAACACCGGGGAGCTGTTTTTT. As protein: CASSWGLAGNTGELFF.

The J gene is TRBJ2-3, the V gene TRBV2; unclear D gene. The CDR3 has 12 residues. Germline CDR1 is SNHLY and CDR2 is FYNNEI. V gave up 7 bases and J gave up 2 bases, with 7 bases separating them. The CDR3 protein is CASTRATDTQYF. In DNA, the CDR3 is TGTGCCAGCACCAGAGCCACAGATACGCAGTATTTT.

This clonotype was recorded many times. The rearrangement uses TRBV28 and TRBJ2-1; maybe TRBD2 (7 bases). V was pared by 5 bases and J by 6 bases, with 11 bases between. Germline-derived CDR1 and CDR2 are MDHEN and SYDVKM. CDR3 size: 13 residues. CDR3 region: CASSIGGGNEQFF. CDR3 DNA sequence: TGTGCCAGCAGTATAGGGGGGGGCAATGAGCAGTTCTTC.

J is TRBJ2-7 and V is TRBV12-3 or TRBV12-4; no clear D gene. The CDR3 spans 13 residues. Trimming shortened V by 5 bases and J by 0 bases, and 8 bases separated the two germline ends. The CDR3 loop reads CASSPEPSYEQYF. DNA for the CDR3: TGTGCCAGCAGTCCGGAACCCTCCTACGAGCAGTACTTC.

V usage is TRBV4-3 and J usage is TRBJ2-1; D is uncertain. The CDR3 runs to 16 residues. Germline values: CDR1 LGHNA, CDR2 YSLEER. Trimming removed 5 bases from V and 1 base from J, with 15 bases in between. The CDR3, as DNA: TGCGCCAGCAGCTTCGGAGCGTCCGTATCCTACAATGAGCAGTTCTTC. This encodes CASSFGASVSYNEQFF.

This clonotype came up a few times. V usage is TRBV4-1 and J usage is TRBJ1-2; TRBD1 is a possible D gene (5 bases). The CDR3 covers 17 residues. V lost 0 bases and J lost 4, with 18 bases in between. In germline, CDR1 is MGHRA, CDR2 YSYEKL. The CDR3 bases are TGCGCCAGCAGCCAAGACTCCAGGGTCTATACTCGCTATGGCTACACCTTC. Translating gives CASSQDSRVYTRYGYTF.

This clonotype has a handful of counts. V usage is TRBV18 and J usage is TRBJ2-3; D gene ambiguous. There are 13 residues in the CDR3. CDR1 is KGHSH, CDR2 LQKENI, per germline. Trimming pared 0 bases from V and 5 bases from J, leaving 6 bases between. CDR3 sequence (DNA): TGTGCCAGCTCACCACCGCCGAGAGATACGCAGTATTTT. It yields the protein CASSPPPRDTQYF.

This clonotype was observed at least ten times. V gene TRBV20-1 combines with J gene TRBJ2-1; 11 bases are shared with TRBD2. The CDR3 has 14 amino acids. The junction had 3 bases not matched to a gene; V was cut back by 6 bases and J by 2 bases. Germline V gene lookup returns CDR1 DFQATT and CDR2 SNEGSKA (reference sequence). The CDR3 coding sequence is TGCAGTGCACCGACTAGCGGGGCCTACAATGAGCAGTTCTTC. It is translated as CSAPTSGAYNEQFF.

This clonotype was recorded a few times. J is TRBJ2-3 and V is TRBV20-1; tentative D call: TRBD1 (6 bases). Per germline, CDR1 DFQATT and CDR2 SNEGSKA (reference sequence). V was pared by 4 bases and J by 4 bases, with 18 bases between. The CDR3 runs to 15 residues. CDR3 sequence reads: CSAITPQGRSDTQYF. The CDR3 region has the DNA TGCAGTGCTATTACTCCACAGGGAAGGTCAGATACGCAGTATTTT.

This clonotype was picked up a small number of times. The V call is TRBV30, the J call TRBJ2-5, with D hard to call. V gave up 7 bases and J gave up 0 bases, with 9 bases separating them. Germline V gene data show CDR1 as GTSNPN and CDR2 as SVGIG (reference sequence). This CDR3 is built from 12 residues. CDR3 region: CALNTDQETQYF. As DNA, the CDR3 is TGTGCCTTGAACACGGACCAAGAGACCCAGTACTTC.

In its sample, this clonotype was seen a few times. The chain couples TRBV12-3 or TRBV12-4 to TRBJ2-7; the match to TRBD2 covers 7 bases. This CDR3 contains 14 residues. J was trimmed by 3 bases and V by 6 bases; bases with no gene match: 8. CDR3 nucleotide sequence: TGTGCCAGCAGGTCTACTAGCGCAGGCTACGAGCAGTACTTC. Amino acids: CASRSTSAGYEQYF.

The table lists this clonotype with a few counts. The chain combines TRBV2 with TRBJ2-7, with a weak D call TRBD1 (6 bases). Germline CDR1 reads SNHLY; CDR2 reads FYNNEI. The CDR3 extends over 12 amino acids. CDR3 amino acids: CASSATGRNPTV. The CDR3 bases are TGTGCCAGCAGTGCGACAGGACGAAATCCGACGGTC.

V gene TRBV28 combines with J gene TRBJ1-2, with 8 bases identical to TRBD1. The CDR3 is 14 residues long. The V gene end was trimmed by 6 bases and the J gene end by 8 bases; junction bases not matched to a gene: 11. Germline V gene data show CDR1 as MDHEN and CDR2 as SYDVKM. CDR3 DNA: TGTGCCAGCAGCGAGGGACAGGCCCCTTGGGGCTACACCTTC. Translating gives CASSEGQAPWGYTF.